These 13 T cell receptor beta chains were sequenced from one sample in a study of T-cell memory formation after mild COVID-19. TCRdb itself ran the 5' RACE reads through MiXCR, one entry per CDR3 protein. There are under 250,000 distinct CDR3 sequences in the sample; 15% occur only once, and under 2.5% lies in the top ten. Sequenced material: PBMCs or a T cell subset sorted from them (not recorded which). These receptors came from an adult woman who had mild COVID-19 (a few samples of this study predate the infection). Cell type and time point are not known.

The chain recombines TRBV7-2 with TRBJ1-1, with D perhaps TRBD1 (5 bases). The ends were cut back, 1 base at V and 4 bases at J, with 13 bases in the middle. The CDR3 is made up of 15 amino acids. Germline CDR1 is SGHTA and CDR2 is FQGNSA. CDR3: CASSLGRGLGTEAFF. The DNA for the CDR3 is TGTGCCAGCAGCTTAGGCCGGGGCCTGGGCACTGAAGCTTTCTTT.

This sequence joins TRBV5-1 and TRBJ1-2; TRBD1 matches 8 bases. This CDR3 contains 15 residues. Unmatched junction bases numbered 4, after V lost 0 bases and J lost 3 bases. The germline CDR1 and CDR2 sequences are SGHRS and YFSETQ. This CDR3 is CASSLAGTGHYGYTF. The CDR3 nucleotides are TGCGCCAGCAGCTTGGCCGGGACAGGCCACTATGGCTACACCTTC.

The sample holds a few counts of this clonotype. The chain couples TRBV12-5 to TRBJ2-2; D call uncertain. The germline gives CDR1 LGHNT, CDR2 FRNRAP. Trimming stripped 6 bases from V and 1 base from J, with 12 bases between. The CDR3 totals 15 residues. The CDR3 DNA is TGTGCTAGTGGCCTAAGACAAATGAACACCGGGGAGCTGTTTTTT. Amino acids: CASGLRQMNTGELFF.

This clonotype appeared many times. This sequence joins TRBV6-2 or TRBV6-3 and TRBJ2-6; D gene uncertain. V lost 5 bases and J 4 bases, leaving 6 bases between the germline ends. The CDR3 length is 13 residues. The germline V gene encodes CDR1 MNHEY and CDR2 SVGEGT. The CDR3 here is CASSLPGANVLTF. Written as DNA, the CDR3 is TGTGCCAGCAGTCTACCCGGGGCCAACGTCCTGACTTTC.

This rearrangement joins TRBV30 to TRBJ2-7; D may be TRBD1 (6 bases). V was shortened by 4 bases and J by 6 bases, with 19 bases between the two germline ends. Germline-derived CDR1 and CDR2 are GTSNPN and SVGIG (reference sequence). This CDR3 has 14 amino acids. The CDR3 sequence is CAWTQGFPASEQYF. The DNA of the CDR3 is TGTGCCTGGACCCAGGGGTTTCCGGCCTCCGAGCAGTACTTC.

The chain is built from TRBV5-1 and TRBJ2-5, with a tentative D call TRBD1 (6 bases). V lost 7 bases and J 0 bases, leaving 16 bases between the germline ends. Germline values: CDR1 SGHRS, CDR2 YFSETQ. This CDR3 has 15 residues. This CDR3 reads CASAPGGSYQETQYF. The CDR3 DNA reads TGCGCCAGCGCTCCTGGGGGCAGTTACCAAGAGACCCAGTACTTC.

This clonotype showed up many times. The chain couples TRBV19 to TRBJ1-1, with 7 bases matching TRBD1. Unmatched junction bases numbered 4, after V lost 1 base and J lost 8 bases. Germline CDR1 reads LNHDA; CDR2 reads SQIVND (reference sequence). The CDR3 sequence is 13 residues long. The CDR3 sequence is CASSIGNRGEAFF. CDR3 coding DNA: TGTGCCAGTAGTATAGGGAACAGGGGCGAAGCTTTCTTT.

J is TRBJ1-5 and V is TRBV20-1; D is unresolved. The CDR3 has 12 residues. Germline V gives CDR1 DFQATT, CDR2 SNEGSKA (reference sequence). Trimming cost V 0 bases and J 4 bases, with 4 bases left between them. The CDR3, as DNA: TGCAGTGCTAGAGATAATAATCAGCCCCAGCATTTT. This codes for CSARDNNQPQHF.

The chain couples TRBV11-3 to TRBJ1-1; 7 bases align to TRBD1. The CDR3 consists of 15 residues. The germline gives CDR1 SGHNT, CDR2 YENEEA. V shed 5 bases and J 1 base; nucleotides not matched to a gene: 7. The CDR3 nucleotides read TGTGCCAGCAGCCCCCGGGACAGTGAGAACACTGAAGCTTTCTTT. Its protein product is CASSPRDSENTEAFF.

The V and J genes are TRBV5-1 and TRBJ1-2; TRBD1 agrees at 7 bases. Germline values: CDR1 SGHRS, CDR2 YFSETQ. V lost 0 bases to trimming and J lost 7 bases; unmatched junction nucleotides: 6. The CDR3 runs 14 residues. The CDR3: CASSLGDRRLGYTF. CDR3 nucleotides: TGCGCCAGCAGCTTGGGGGACAGAAGACTTGGCTACACCTTC.

In this sample, this clonotype turned up a few times. V gene TRBV25-1 combines with J gene TRBJ1-2, with 9 bases fitting TRBD1. V shed 5 bases, J shed 8 bases, and the junction held 6 bases outside the gene matches. CDR1 and CDR2 (germline): MGHDK, SYGVNS. The CDR3 is made up of 13 amino acids. This CDR3 reads CASSRDRVMGYTF. DNA of the CDR3: TGTGCCAGCAGTAGGGACAGGGTAATGGGCTACACCTTC.

The chain recombines TRBV12-3 or TRBV12-4 with TRBJ1-6, with a tentative D call TRBD1 (6 bases). V was trimmed by 5 bases and J by 11 bases, leaving 13 bases between them. The CDR3 contains 13 residues. The CDR3, as DNA: TGTGCCAGCAGTGCACAGGGTTGGCCACCCCTCCACTTT. Protein: CASSAQGWPPLHF.

V and J are TRBV5-1 and TRBJ2-5, with 8 bases matching TRBD1. The germline CDR1 and CDR2 sequences are SGHRS and YFSETQ. This CDR3 is built from 15 residues. Trimming removed 2 bases from V and 5 bases from J; junction bases left unmatched: 8. The CDR3 coding sequence is TGCGCCAGCAGCTTCACAGGGGGAGTTAGGGAGACCCAGTACTTC. It yields the protein CASSFTGGVRETQYF. The entire variable domain, with the rest obtained from reference TRBV5-1 and TRBJ2-5, is as follows: KAGVTQTPRYLIKTRGQQVTLSCSPISGHRSVSWYQQTPGQGLQFLFEYFSETQRNKGNFPGRFSGRQFSNSRSEMNVSTLELGDSALYLCASSFTGGVRETQYFGPGTRLLVL.